These 27 T cell receptor beta chains came from one sample sequenced in a study of blood T cells in healthy people across ages. Next came a second PCR, run for about 7 to 12 cycles, which used a sample-barcoded 5' primer along with a J-beta primer mix. TCRdb reprocessed the 5' RACE reads with MiXCR, giving one entry per CDR3 protein. The repertoire holds around 1,000,000 distinct CDR3 sequences, with under 30% as singletons. In addition, the sample was reused for a study of T cells of mothers and their children.

Sequencing was carried out using blood. The source is a girl aged 2 to 9 in good health.

This clonotype was seen a few times. The chain recombines TRBV3-1 with TRBJ2-7; D remains unclear. The V and J ends lost 0 bases and 5 bases respectively, with 14 bases between them. Germline V gene data show CDR1 as LGHDT and CDR2 as YNNKEL (reference sequence). The CDR3 is 15 residues long. Here the CDR3 DNA reads TGTGCCAGCAGCCAAGATTCGGCGGCTGCGGACGAGCAGTACTTC. Translating gives CASSQDSAAADEQYF.

The chain links TRBV27 to TRBJ2-2; D uncertain. Germline-derived CDR1 and CDR2 are MNHEY and SMNVEV (reference sequence). V lost 6 bases and J 3 bases, leaving 8 bases between the germline ends. This CDR3 is 13 amino acids long. The CDR3 region is CASRYTHTGELFF. As DNA, the CDR3 is TGTGCCAGCAGATATACACACACCGGGGAGCTGTTTTTT.

This clonotype has only one observation. The J gene is TRBJ1-1, the V gene TRBV5-4; D ambiguous. Trimming pared 1 base from V and 3 bases from J, leaving 10 bases between. This CDR3 comprises 14 residues. CDR1 SGHNT and CDR2 YYREEE come from the germline V gene (reference sequence). CDR3 DNA: TGTGCCAGCAGCTTGTCCGTTAGTCACACTGAAGCTTTCTTT. It translates to CASSLSVSHTEAFF.

This clonotype was observed many times. The chain couples TRBV20-1 to TRBJ2-7; 7 bases agree with TRBD2. There are 13 residues in the CDR3. Germline V gene data show CDR1 as DFQATT and CDR2 as SNEGSKA (reference sequence). The J segment lost 2 bases and the V segment lost 4 bases, leaving 5 bases of the junction unmatched. CDR3 region: CSATLAGAYEQYF. CDR3 coding DNA: TGCAGTGCTACCCTGGCGGGGGCCTACGAGCAGTACTTC.

The chain is built from TRBV20-1 and TRBJ2-2; 8 bases are a match to TRBD2. The V segment lost 6 bases and the J segment 2 bases; nucleotides outside the gene matches: 17. The germline CDR1 and CDR2 sequences are DFQATT and SNEGSKA (reference sequence). The CDR3 consists of 18 residues. The CDR3 sequence is CSASGGSGISTNTGELFF. The CDR3 DNA sequence: TGCAGTGCCTCCGGTGGTAGCGGGATCTCGACTAACACCGGGGAGCTGTTTTTT.

This clonotype showed up just a few times. The chain links TRBV7-2 to TRBJ2-2; 7 bases fit TRBD2. Germline values: CDR1 SGHTA, CDR2 FQGNSA. The CDR3 consists of 15 residues. J lost 2 bases, V lost 6 bases, and 6 bases had no gene match. CDR3 region: CASRAAGVNTGELFF. DNA of the CDR3: TGTGCCAGCAGGGCGGCGGGGGTCAACACCGGGGAGCTGTTTTTT.

This clonotype was seen only a few times. V gene TRBV28 combines with J gene TRBJ1-1, with D possibly being TRBD1 (5 bases). Germline V gene data show CDR1 as MDHEN and CDR2 as SYDVKM. The CDR3 has 14 residues. The V gene lost 8 bases and the J gene lost 0 bases, with 13 bases spanning the gap. CDR3 region: CASGVRGVNTEAFF. DNA of the CDR3: TGTGCCAGCGGGGTAAGGGGAGTGAACACTGAAGCTTTCTTT.

This clonotype was picked up a small number of times. The gene calls are TRBV7-9 and TRBJ2-7; D remains unclear. CDR3 length: 16 amino acids. Germline CDR1 and CDR2: SEHNR and FQNEAQ (reference sequence). V gave up 2 bases and J gave up 3 bases, with 17 bases separating them. This chain's CDR3 is CASSLNVGRANYEQYF. In nucleotides, the CDR3 is TGTGCCAGCAGCTTAAATGTTGGCAGAGCAAACTACGAGCAGTACTTC.

For this clonotype: The junction shows a germline mismatch at one end, possibly a read error. V gene TRBV7-9 combines with J gene TRBJ2-5; D is perhaps TRBD2 (6 bases). Germline-derived CDR1 and CDR2 are SEHNR and FQNEAQ (reference sequence). CDR3 length: 15 amino acids. In DNA, the CDR3 is TGTGCCAACAGCTTAGCGGAGACGGAGAAGGGGACCCAGTACTTC. Protein sequence: CANSLAETEKGTQYF. The complete variable domain, with remaining parts taken from reference TRBV7-9 and TRBJ2-5, reads DTGVSQNPRHKITKRGQNVTFRCDPISEHNRLYWYRQTLGQGPEFLTYFQNEAQLEKSRLLSDRFSAERPKGSFSTLEIQRTEQGDSAMYLCANSLAETEKGTQYFGPGTRLLVL.

The chain has TRBV7-6 and TRBJ2-7, with D hard to call. This CDR3 has 16 residues. V lost 4 bases and J 1 base, leaving 17 bases between the germline ends. Germline V gene lookup returns CDR1 SGHVS and CDR2 FNYEAQ. Written as DNA, the CDR3 is TGTGCCAGCAGCTCCGACCGTCTAACAGAGTCCTACGAGCAGTACTTC. Encoded protein: CASSSDRLTESYEQYF.

The chain uses TRBV19 and TRBJ1-1; maybe TRBD1 (5 bases). Trimming removed 6 bases at V and 3 bases at J, with 14 bases between. The CDR3 length is 14 residues. Germline V lookup: CDR1 LNHDA, CDR2 SQIVND (reference sequence). The DNA for the CDR3 is TGTGCCAGTAGCATTTCGGACATAGACACTGAAGCTTTCTTT. It codes for CASSISDIDTEAFF.

The chain is built from TRBV7-2 and TRBJ1-1; D ambiguous. CDR1 is SGHTA and CDR2 is FQGNSA in the germline V gene. V was pared by 6 bases and J by 0 bases, with 17 bases between. The CDR3 spans 16 residues. The CDR3 region is CASSHGLPGMNTEAFF. In nucleotides, the CDR3 is TGTGCCAGCAGTCACGGACTGCCGGGAATGAACACTGAAGCTTTCTTT.

In its sample, this clonotype was seen many times. The chain has TRBV3-1 and TRBJ1-2; 9 nucleotides agree with TRBD1. The V and J ends lost 1 base and 6 bases, in that order; junction bases with no gene match: 3. In germline, CDR1 is LGHDT, CDR2 YNNKEL (reference sequence). The CDR3 contains 14 residues. DNA for the CDR3: TGTGCCAGCAGCCAAGCGGGACAGGGACATGGCTACACCTTC. It yields the protein CASSQAGQGHGYTF.

In its sample, this clonotype was seen a few times. The chain uses TRBV11-2 and TRBJ2-1; D gene unclear. The CDR3 sequence is 14 residues long. CDR1 is SGHAT and CDR2 is FQNNGV in the germline V gene. Trimming removed 0 bases at V and 7 bases at J, with 10 bases between. The CDR3 DNA follows: TGTGCCAGCAGCTTAGAAACAAATCAAAATGAGCAGTTCTTC. This translates into CASSLETNQNEQFF.

This clonotype came up a few times. A read error may produce the germline difference seen at one junction end. V and J are TRBV15 and TRBJ2-4, with no clear D. Germline values: CDR1 LNHNV, CDR2 YYDKDF (reference sequence). The CDR3 totals 13 residues. DNA of the CDR3: TGTGCCACCGCGTCTTCGATCCCGCCGCGCCCCAGCTTC. Residues: CATASSIPPRPSF.

The chain has TRBV19 and TRBJ1-2; D remains unclear. The V gene lost 6 bases and the J gene lost 3 bases, with 17 bases spanning the gap. The germline gives CDR1 LNHDA, CDR2 SQIVND (reference sequence). The CDR3 is 15 residues long. CDR3 DNA sequence: TGTGCCAGTAGGACGTTGTATTCAGAACACTATGGCTACACCTTC. Its translation is CASRTLYSEHYGYTF.

The chain combines TRBV29-1 with TRBJ1-1; D unclear. CDR3 length equals 14 residues. V dropped 5 bases and J dropped 0 bases, with 13 bases sitting between them. CDR1 and CDR2 from the germline V gene are SQVTM and ANQGSEA. Here the CDR3 reads CSVMRLIMNTEAFF. CDR3 in DNA: TGCAGCGTTATGAGGCTGATTATGAACACTGAAGCTTTCTTT.

V is TRBV7-2 and J is TRBJ1-4; D ambiguous. Trimming took 4 bases from V and 0 from J, leaving 12 bases between them. This CDR3 has 16 amino acids. Germline V gene sequence: CDR1 SGHTA, CDR2 FQGNSA. CDR3 loop: CASSSPLPATNEKLFF. CDR3 bases: TGTGCCAGCAGCTCACCTTTACCTGCAACTAATGAAAAACTGTTTTTT.

This clonotype has just a few counts. V is TRBV6-5 and J is TRBJ2-3; possibly TRBD2 for D (5 bases). The germline CDR1 and CDR2 sequences are MNHEY and SVGAGI. V was cut by 5 bases and J by 0 bases, with 6 bases left in between. This CDR3 is 13 amino acids long. The CDR3 protein is CASSKRSTDTQYF. Written as DNA, the CDR3 is TGTGCCAGCAGTAAGCGGAGCACAGATACGCAGTATTTT.

The chain combines TRBV5-1 with TRBJ2-1; D uncertain. CDR1 and CDR2 from the germline V gene are SGHRS and YFSETQ. The CDR3 runs to 13 residues. The V gene lost 5 bases and the J gene lost 0 bases, with 6 bases spanning the gap. The CDR3 here is CASRRISYNEQFF. The CDR3 DNA reads as TGCGCCAGCAGAAGGATCTCCTACAATGAGCAGTTCTTC.

Only a few counts were recorded for this clonotype. This chain connects TRBV4-1 to TRBJ2-5, with 7 bases identical to TRBD2. The CDR3 runs to 17 residues. V shed 0 bases, J shed 2 bases, and the junction held 9 bases outside the gene matches. The germline CDR1 and CDR2 sequences are MGHRA and YSYEKL. The CDR3 region is CASSQEAGSGEQETQYF. The CDR3 DNA follows: TGCGCCAGCAGCCAAGAGGCGGGAAGCGGGGAACAAGAGACCCAGTACTTC.

This rearrangement joins TRBV7-3 to TRBJ2-3; the match to TRBD1 covers 7 bases. The CDR3 consists of 12 residues. V trimming: 0 bases; J trimming: 11 bases; junction bases outside the gene matches: 2. Germline V gives CDR1 SGHTA, CDR2 FQGTGA. In DNA form, the CDR3 reads TGTGCCAGCAGCTTAACAGGGGGCAAGCAGTATTTT. Encoded protein: CASSLTGGKQYF.

There are a few counts of this clonotype. J is TRBJ1-4 and V is TRBV5-5, with D perhaps TRBD1 (5 bases). This CDR3 is built from 14 residues. CDR1 SGHKS and CDR2 YYEKEE come from the germline V gene (reference sequence). Trimming removed 6 bases from V and 8 bases from J, with 17 bases in between. CDR3 in DNA: TGTGCCAGCACCCTGAACGGGGCTAGCGAAAAACTGTTTTTT. Translation: CASTLNGASEKLFF.

The V gene is TRBV11-2, the J gene TRBJ2-1; D might be TRBD1 (5 bases). This CDR3 region has 17 residues. V dropped 4 bases and J dropped 8 bases, with 24 bases sitting between them. Germline assignment: CDR1 SGHAT and CDR2 FQNNGV. The CDR3 nucleotides read TGTGCCAGCAGCTCCACGGACACTGGGCCCCTTACATATGAGCAGTTCTTC. It specifies CASSSTDTGPLTYEQFF.

The chain has TRBV29-1 and TRBJ2-3, with D possibly TRBD1 on 5 matching bases. CDR3 length equals 13 residues. Germline values: CDR1 SQVTM, CDR2 ANQGSEA. Trimming took 4 bases from V and 6 from J, leaving 14 bases between them. Here the CDR3 DNA reads TGCAGCGTTGCGGGCAGGGTGTCTGATACGCAGTATTTT. It codes for CSVAGRVSDTQYF.

V and J are TRBV6-1 and TRBJ2-1; no reliable D call. The CDR3 contains 18 residues. V shed 0 bases and J shed 8 bases, with 23 bases lying between them. CDR1 is MNHNS, CDR2 SASEGT, per germline. The CDR3 DNA reads as TGTGCCAGCAGTGAAGCGCGAGAGAGAGTAGGGATATTCCATGAGCAGTTCTTC. This sequence encodes CASSEARERVGIFHEQFF.

This clonotype was counted between two and nine times. The V gene is TRBV29-1, the J gene TRBJ2-5; TRBD1 matches at 7 bases. CDR3 size: 14 residues. With V trimmed by 6 bases and J by 5 bases, 12 bases remained unmatched. Germline CDR1 and CDR2: SQVTM and ANQGSEA. The CDR3 sequence is CSVASQGGWETQYF. The DNA for the CDR3 is TGCAGCGTCGCCTCCCAAGGGGGCTGGGAGACCCAGTACTTC.